These 2 T cell receptor beta chains came from one sample sequenced in a study of T cell repertoires in cytomegalovirus infection. One entry per CDR3 protein, called by TCRdb with MiXCR from the reads. The sample records 300,000 to 400,000 distinct CDR3 sequences, less than 20% being singletons. Input material: PBMCs. These receptors were collected from a human donor in good health (CMV status not recorded). Some clones in this sample may be carry-over from other donors' samples.

The genes are TRBV6-6 and TRBJ2-1; D call uncertain. From germline, CDR1 is MNHNY and CDR2 SVGAGI (reference sequence). This CDR3 is built from 12 residues. The V end was cut by 10 bases, the J end by 9 bases, with 16 bases between. CDR3 sequence reads: CANDPGGPEQFF. CDR3 DNA sequence: TGTGCCAACGACCCAGGCGGACCTGAGCAGTTCTTC.

The sample holds many counts of this clonotype. This sequence joins TRBV20-1 and TRBJ1-6; D uncertain. The CDR3 has 13 amino acids. In germline, CDR1 is DFQATT, CDR2 SNEGSKA (reference sequence). The ends were cut back, 1 base at V and 6 bases at J, with 7 bases in the middle. CDR3 in DNA: TGCAGTGCTAGAGCTGGGTCTAATTCACCCCTCCACTTT. This encodes CSARAGSNSPLHF.